The source of this T cell receptor beta chain is a study of blood T cells in healthy people across ages. Study-wide results and limits: Roughly linear age-related decline in beta diversity appeared, significant by age roughly 40.

The CDR3 contains 13 residues. Trimming took off 1 base at V and 5 bases at J, with 9 bases between the two ends. The V gene's germline CDR1 is SEHNR and CDR2 FQNEAQ (reference sequence). Sample-barcoded 5' priming and a J-beta primer mix drove a second PCR of roughly 7 to 11 cycles. Every cDNA molecule carried a tag from a template-switch adaptor bearing 12 random nucleotides. TCRdb called the 5' RACE reads again in MiXCR, with one record for every CDR3 protein. The data show 920,000 or so distinct CDR3 sequences, with under 45% seen just once and 18% held by the top ten. On this clonotype: Its antigen is unidentified.

The sequencing sample was made of blood. This chain links TRBV7-9 with TRBJ2-7; D ambiguous. This clonotype was sampled from a woman aged 60-75 years in good health. The CDR3 DNA sequence: TGTGCCAGCAGCTTAGTTTGGGGAAACGAGCAGTACTTC. Its translation is CASSLVWGNEQYF.